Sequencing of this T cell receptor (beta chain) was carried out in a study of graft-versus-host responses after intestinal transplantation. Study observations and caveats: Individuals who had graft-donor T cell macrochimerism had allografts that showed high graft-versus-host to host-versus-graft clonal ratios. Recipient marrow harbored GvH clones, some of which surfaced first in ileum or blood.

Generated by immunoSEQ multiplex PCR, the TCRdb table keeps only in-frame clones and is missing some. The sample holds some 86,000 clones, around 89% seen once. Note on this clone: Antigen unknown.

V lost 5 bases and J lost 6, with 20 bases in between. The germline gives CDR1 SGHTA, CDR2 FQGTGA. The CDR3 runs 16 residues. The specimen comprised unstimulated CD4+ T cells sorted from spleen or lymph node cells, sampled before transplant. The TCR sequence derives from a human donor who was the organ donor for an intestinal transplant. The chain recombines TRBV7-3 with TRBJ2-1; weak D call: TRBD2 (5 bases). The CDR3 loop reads CASSPTDWGKINEQFF. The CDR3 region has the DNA TGTGCCAGCAGCCCGACGGACTGGGGAAAGATCAATGAGCAGTTCTTC. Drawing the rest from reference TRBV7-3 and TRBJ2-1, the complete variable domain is GAGVSQTPSNKVTEKGKYVELRCDPISGHTALYWYRQSLGQGPEFLIYFQGTGAADDSGLPNDRFFAVRPEGSVSTLKIQRTERGDSAVYLCASSPTDWGKINEQFFGPGTRLTVL.